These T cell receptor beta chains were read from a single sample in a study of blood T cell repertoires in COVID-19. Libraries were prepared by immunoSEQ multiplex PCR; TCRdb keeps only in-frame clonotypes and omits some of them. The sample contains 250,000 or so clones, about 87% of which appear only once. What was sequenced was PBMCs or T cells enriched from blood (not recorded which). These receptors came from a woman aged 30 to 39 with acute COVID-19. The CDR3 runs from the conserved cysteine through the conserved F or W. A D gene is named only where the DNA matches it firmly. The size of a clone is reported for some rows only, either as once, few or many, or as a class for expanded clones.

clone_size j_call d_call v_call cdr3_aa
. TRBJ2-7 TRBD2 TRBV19 CASSGGLAVSYEQYF
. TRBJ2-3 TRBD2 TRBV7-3 CASSLGLAGGGTDTQYF
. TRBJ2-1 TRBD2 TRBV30 CAWSGRWTSGRYEQFF
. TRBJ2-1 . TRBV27 CASSLSSGAEQFF
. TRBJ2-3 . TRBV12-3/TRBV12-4 CASSSRGRAAQYF
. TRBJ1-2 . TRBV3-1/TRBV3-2 CASSQGTQSSGYTF
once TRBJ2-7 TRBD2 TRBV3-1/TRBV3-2 CASSQITGLVVYEQYF
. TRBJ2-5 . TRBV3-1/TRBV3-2 CASSQALQYQETQYF
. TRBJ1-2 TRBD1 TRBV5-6 CASSLWDRVGYGYTF
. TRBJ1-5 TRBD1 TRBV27 CASRREGARMDQPQHF
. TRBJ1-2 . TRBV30 CAWTRPGGGGANYGYTF
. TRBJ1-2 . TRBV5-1 CASSYRLSNYGYTF
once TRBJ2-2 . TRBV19 CASSGSELFF
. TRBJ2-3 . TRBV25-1 CASSEGGSADTQYF
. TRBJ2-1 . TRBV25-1 CASSRGVADEQFF
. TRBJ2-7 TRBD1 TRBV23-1 CASSRRTGGHEQYF
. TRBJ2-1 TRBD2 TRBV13 CASSLRGTSGSNEQFF
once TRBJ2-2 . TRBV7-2 CASSLWAEGLGELFF
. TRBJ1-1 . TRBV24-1 CATSVGGSGGTEAFF
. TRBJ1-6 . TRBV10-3 CAISDRGPDYNSPLHF
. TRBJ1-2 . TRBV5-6 CASSLRSTGDYGYTF
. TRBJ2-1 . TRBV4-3 CASSDSLISAYNEQFF
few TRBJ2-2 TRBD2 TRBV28 CASSPGTSGLNTGELFF
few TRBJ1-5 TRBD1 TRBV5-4 CASSRMSTRDSKNQPQHF
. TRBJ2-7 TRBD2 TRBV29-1 CSVEDTSGSYEQYF